The 15 T cell receptor beta chains presented below share a single source sample, sequenced in a study of T-cell reconstitution after alpha-beta-depleted transplantation in children. Preparing the TCRbeta library involved the use of unique molecular identifiers. From the PCR reads, TCRdb called clonotypes with MiXCR, one entry per CDR3 protein. The repertoire consists of a few hundred thousand distinct CDR3 sequences, with around 13% occurring once and the leading ten covering 2% to 2.5%. Sequences were derived from PBMCs, mostly from graft donor cells, sampled 360 days after TCRalphabeta/CD19-depleted stem cell transplant. Receptors were obtained from a male patient aged 10 to 17 who had a stem cell transplant for acute myeloid leukemia, so the T cells may come from the graft donor.

This clonotype was seen repeatedly, ten times or more. CDR3: CASSPRVQGRDYEQYF. The CDR3 nucleotides are TGTGCCAGCAGCCCCAGGGTCCAGGGGCGGGACTACGAGCAGTACTTC. The rearrangement links TRBV3-1 to TRBJ2-7, with D perhaps TRBD1 or TRBD2 (6 bases each). Looked up from germline, CDR1 is LGHDT and CDR2 is YNNKEL (reference sequence). This CDR3 has 16 residues. Trimming took off 4 bases at V and 3 bases at J, with 19 bases between the two ends.

This chain connects TRBV12-3 or TRBV12-4 to TRBJ2-1, with 9 bases identical to TRBD1. V lost 6 bases, J lost 4 bases, and 4 bases stayed unmatched. The CDR3 consists of 14 residues. For the CDR3, the DNA is TGTGCCAGCAGCGCGACAGGGGGGTACAATGAGCAGTTCTTC. Translation: CASSATGGYNEQFF.

The chain carries TRBV2 and TRBJ2-2, with TRBD2 matching over 8 bases. The CDR3 covers 17 residues. The V and J ends lost 6 bases and 2 bases, in that order; junction bases with no gene match: 11. Looked up from germline, CDR1 is SNHLY and CDR2 is FYNNEI. CDR3 sequence (DNA): TGTGCCAGCAGCGTTCCCCTAGCGGGTCTTAACACCGGGGAGCTGTTTTTT. Protein sequence: CASSVPLAGLNTGELFF. Variable domain in full (rest from reference TRBV2 and TRBJ2-2): EPEVTQTPSHQVTQMGQEVILRCVPISNHLYFYWYRQILGQKVEFLVSFYNNEISEKSEIFDDQFSVERPDGSNFTLKIRSTKLEDSAMYFCASSVPLAGLNTGELFFGEGSRLTVL.

The gene calls are TRBV25-1 and TRBJ1-1; perhaps TRBD1 as D (5 bases). The CDR3 is 16 amino acids. Per germline, CDR1 MGHDK and CDR2 SYGVNS. V shed 0 bases and J shed 0 bases, with 11 bases lying between them. Here the CDR3 reads CASSEYAGPMNTEAFF. In DNA form, the CDR3 reads TGTGCCAGCAGTGAATATGCAGGGCCAATGAACACTGAAGCTTTCTTT.

This clonotype was seen a few times. The rearrangement uses TRBV7-2 and TRBJ2-1, with TRBD2 matching over 12 bases. This CDR3 comprises 15 residues. The junction had 7 bases not matched to a gene; V was cut back by 6 bases and J by 7 bases. The germline V gene encodes CDR1 SGHTA and CDR2 FQGNSA. The CDR3 loop is CASRPGLAGRNEQFF. The DNA of the CDR3 is TGTGCCAGCAGACCCGGACTAGCGGGAAGAAATGAGCAGTTCTTC.

This clonotype was picked up a small number of times. J is TRBJ1-1 and V is TRBV29-1; no firm D call. CDR3 length: 10 amino acids. Germline-derived CDR1 and CDR2 are SQVTM and ANQGSEA. The V and J ends lost 4 bases and 7 bases respectively, with 7 bases between them. The CDR3 DNA follows: TGCAGCGTTGGTGGGGTTGAAGCTTTCTTT. Translated, it gives CSVGGVEAFF.

The J gene is TRBJ2-1, the V gene TRBV18; the match to TRBD2 covers 7 bases. The V and J ends lost 6 bases and 0 bases, in that order; junction bases with no gene match: 8. Germline V gene lookup returns CDR1 KGHSH and CDR2 LQKENI. This CDR3 has 16 residues. The CDR3 region is CASSRERGASYNEQFF. The CDR3 DNA sequence: TGTGCCAGCTCCCGCGAGCGGGGCGCCTCCTACAATGAGCAGTTCTTC.

The chain is built from TRBV5-1 and TRBJ2-3, with D unclear. The ends were cut back, 1 base at V and 2 bases at J, with 8 bases in the middle. From germline, CDR1 is SGHRS and CDR2 YFSETQ. The CDR3 length is 14 residues. The CDR3: CASSLPRHTDTQYF. The CDR3 region has the DNA TGCGCCAGCAGCTTGCCGAGGCACACAGATACGCAGTATTTT.

This clonotype was seen a few times. This chain connects TRBV11-2 to TRBJ2-7, with 9 bases fitting TRBD2. The CDR3 is made up of 21 amino acids. V was clipped by 1 base and J by 0 bases; unmatched bases: 19. Germline assignment: CDR1 SGHAT and CDR2 FQNNGV. CDR3 region: CASSLGFKVGTSGLGSYEQYF. The DNA for the CDR3 is TGTGCCAGCAGCTTAGGGTTCAAAGTCGGAACTAGCGGGCTGGGCTCCTACGAGCAGTACTTC.

In its sample, this clonotype was seen a few times. V is TRBV7-3 and J is TRBJ2-3; D unclear. This CDR3 has 12 amino acids. Germline V CDR1 and CDR2: SGHTA, FQGTGA. With 4 bases removed from V and 4 bases from J, the gap between germline ends came to 6 bases. The CDR3 DNA is TGTGCCAGCAGCTCGGCCCCAGATACGCAGTATTTT. This translates into CASSSAPDTQYF. Filled out from reference TRBV7-3 and TRBJ2-3, the complete variable domain reads GAGVSQTPSNKVTEKGKYVELRCDPISGHTALYWYRQSLGQGPEFLIYFQGTGAADDSGLPNDRFFAVRPEGSVSTLKIQRTERGDSAVYLCASSSAPDTQYFGPGTRLTVL.

The chain joins TRBV20-1 to TRBJ2-7, with TRBD1 matching over 11 bases. This CDR3 comprises 15 residues. The V segment lost 7 bases and the J segment 5 bases; nucleotides outside the gene matches: 13. Germline values: CDR1 DFQATT, CDR2 SNEGSKA (reference sequence). Here the CDR3 DNA reads TGCAGTGTTCTTGCTCGGGACAGGGGGTCTAACGAGCAGTACTTC. Encoded protein: CSVLARDRGSNEQYF.

By frequency in the sample, this clonotype is medium-sized. The gene calls are TRBV2 and TRBJ2-1, with 8 bases aligning to TRBD2. Looked up from germline, CDR1 is SNHLY and CDR2 is FYNNEI. The CDR3 totals 15 residues. With V trimmed by 6 bases and J by 2 bases, 6 bases remained unmatched. CDR3: CASRESGGPYNEQFF. In DNA, the CDR3 is TGTGCCAGCAGAGAAAGCGGGGGCCCCTACAATGAGCAGTTCTTC. Combining the CDR3 with reference TRBV2 and TRBJ2-1 gives the whole variable domain EPEVTQTPSHQVTQMGQEVILRCVPISNHLYFYWYRQILGQKVEFLVSFYNNEISEKSEIFDDQFSVERPDGSNFTLKIRSTKLEDSAMYFCASRESGGPYNEQFFGPGTRLTVL.

There are many counts of this clonotype. The genes are TRBV27 and TRBJ2-3; no reliable D call. With 5 bases removed from V and 0 bases from J, the gap between germline ends came to 15 bases. This CDR3 has 16 residues. Germline V CDR1 and CDR2: MNHEY, SMNVEV (reference sequence). CDR3 DNA: TGTGCCAGCAGTACCTTGATTTCCGGTAGCACAGATACGCAGTATTTT. It specifies CASSTLISGSTDTQYF.

As DNA, the CDR3 is TGCAGTGCTAGAGATAGAAGGGACAGGGGGCAAGGAATGAACACTGAAGCTTTCTTT. This codes for CSARDRRDRGQGMNTEAFF. The chain employs TRBV20-1 and TRBJ1-1, with TRBD1 matching over 12 bases. Per the germline V gene, CDR1 is DFQATT and CDR2 is SNEGSKA (reference sequence). This CDR3 has 19 residues. V dropped 0 bases and J dropped 0; count of bases not matched to a gene: 11.

This clonotype was seen more than once but under ten times. The chain carries TRBV10-3 and TRBJ2-7, with a possible D match to TRBD2 (5 bases). The CDR3 spans 15 residues. Trimming cost V 8 bases and J 4 bases, with 21 bases left between them. Germline CDR1 is ENHRY and CDR2 is SYGVKD. This CDR3 is CAISSGEERWYEQYF. The DNA of the CDR3 is TGTGCCATCTCTTCTGGGGAAGAGCGGTGGTACGAGCAGTACTTC.